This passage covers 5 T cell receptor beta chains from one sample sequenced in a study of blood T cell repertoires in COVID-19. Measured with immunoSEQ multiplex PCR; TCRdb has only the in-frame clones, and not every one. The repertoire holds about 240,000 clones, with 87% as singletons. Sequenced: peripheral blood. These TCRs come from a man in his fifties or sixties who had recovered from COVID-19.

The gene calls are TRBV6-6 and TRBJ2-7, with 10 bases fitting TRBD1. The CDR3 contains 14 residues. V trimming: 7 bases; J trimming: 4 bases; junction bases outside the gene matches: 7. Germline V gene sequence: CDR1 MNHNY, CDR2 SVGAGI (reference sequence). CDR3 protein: CASTRDRGRYEQYF. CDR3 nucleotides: TGTGCCAGCACCCGCGACAGGGGGCGGTACGAGCAGTACTTC.

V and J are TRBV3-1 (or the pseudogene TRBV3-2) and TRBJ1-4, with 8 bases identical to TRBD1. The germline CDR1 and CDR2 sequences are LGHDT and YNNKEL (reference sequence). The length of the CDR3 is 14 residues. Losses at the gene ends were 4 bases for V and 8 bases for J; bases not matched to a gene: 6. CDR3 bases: TGTGCCAGCAGCCCCCAGGGGGCTGGGGAAAAACTGTTTTTT. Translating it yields CASSPQGAGEKLFF.

The CDR3 loop reads CASSSSTGYGYTF. CDR3 sequence (DNA): TGTGCCAGCAGTTCGTCGACGGGCTATGGCTACACCTTC. The chain links TRBV12-3 or TRBV12-4 to TRBJ1-2, with D unclear. Trimming stripped 4 bases from V and 4 bases from J, with 10 bases between. The CDR3 totals 13 residues.

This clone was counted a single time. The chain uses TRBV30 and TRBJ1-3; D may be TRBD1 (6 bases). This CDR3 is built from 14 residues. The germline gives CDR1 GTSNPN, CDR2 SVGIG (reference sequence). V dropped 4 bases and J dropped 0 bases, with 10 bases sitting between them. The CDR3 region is CAWTQGFSGNTIYF. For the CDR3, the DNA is TGTGCCTGGACGCAGGGGTTCTCTGGAAACACCATATATTTT.

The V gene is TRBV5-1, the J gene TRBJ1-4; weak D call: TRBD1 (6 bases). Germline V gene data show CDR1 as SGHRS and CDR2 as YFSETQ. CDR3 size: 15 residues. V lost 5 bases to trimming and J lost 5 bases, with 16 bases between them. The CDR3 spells CASSPREGQNEKLFF. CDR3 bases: TGCGCCAGCAGTCCCCGGGAGGGACAAAATGAAAAACTGTTTTTT.